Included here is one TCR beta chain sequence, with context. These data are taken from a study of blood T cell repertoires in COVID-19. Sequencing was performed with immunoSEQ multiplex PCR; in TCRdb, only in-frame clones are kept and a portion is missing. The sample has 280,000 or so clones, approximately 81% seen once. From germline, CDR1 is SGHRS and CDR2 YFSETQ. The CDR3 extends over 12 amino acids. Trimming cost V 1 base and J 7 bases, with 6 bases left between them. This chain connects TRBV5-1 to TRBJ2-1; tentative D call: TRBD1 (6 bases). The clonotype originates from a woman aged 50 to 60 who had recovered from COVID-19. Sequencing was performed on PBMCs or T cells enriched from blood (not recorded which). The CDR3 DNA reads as TGCGCCAGCAGCTTGACAGGGAATGAGCAGTTCTTC. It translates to CASSLTGNEQFF.